The subject of this entry is one TCR beta chain. This clonotype was seen only a few times. This clone's antigen is unknown. The input lacks base qualities; no much larger clone sits a single base away. Sequencer: Illumina NovaSeq 6000. TCRalpha and TCRbeta cDNA libraries were built by 5'RACE with constant-segment primers, adding sample barcodes and unique molecular identifiers. RNA was extracted from every sample with Trizol reagent. Library amplification was performed in two PCR steps, and a second sample barcode and Illumina TruSeq adapters were introduced in the second step. Libraries were sequenced on an Illumina NovaSeq with 2 x 150 bp paired-end reads. The source study handled its data this way. The reads were demultiplexed and collapsed into UMI-guided consensus sequences using migec v1.2.7. Using mixcr v2.1.11, UMI consensuses were aligned to TRA and TRB V and J templates and then assembled into clonotypes. A clonotype was counted as expanded or contracted only when both edgeR and NoisET called the clonotype significant, with the noise models trained on biological replicates. For edgeR calls, a false discovery rate-adjusted p below 0.01 and a log2 fold-change threshold of 1 were applied. As an exploratory analysis of dynamics, max-normalized trajectories of the 1000 most abundant clonotypes were examined by PCA with hierarchical clustering. The CD4 or CD8 phenotype of responding clones was assigned using the separately sequenced CD4+ and CD8+ repertoires. The public reads were quality trimmed at Q25 with fastp and then assembled into clones with MiXCR by TCRdb, keeping productive beta chains. Each entry merges the rows of one CDR3 protein and shows their most common DNA and genes. These V and J calls rely on TCRdb rather than the paper's analysis. The sample includes 35,000 to 45,000 distinct CDR3 sequences, with approximately 6.8% observed a single time. The ten largest make up 1.2% to 1.5% of the sample.

CDR1 SGHVS and CDR2 FQNEAQ are derived from the germline V gene. Trimming at the junction amounts to 0 bases on V and 7 bases on J, and the germline ends lie 10 bases apart. The CDR3 measures 14 amino acids from cysteine to phenylalanine. The entry retains the CDR3 DNA only, 42 bases that are in frame from base 1. This specimen comes from a study of T-cell memory formation after mild COVID-19 listed by TCRdb under 2021. For context, the study as a whole: TCR sequence clusters from the two donors were largely donor specific. Two young, previously healthy adult volunteers, one female and one male, were included in the cohort. In two donors, T-cell clones that expanded and contracted after mild COVID-19 were tracked by sequencing TCRalpha and TCRbeta repertoires over time.

Study-wide conclusions, independent of this receptor: The study covered only two mild cases, and larger cohorts including severe cases with pre-infection samples were considered necessary. The detection of some responding clones in pre-infection memory suggests that pre-existing cross-reactive memory T cells joined the SARS-CoV-2 response. Clones contracting from day 15 to 85 had balanced CD4/CD8 phenotypes, while a second wave expanding from day 15 to 37 was biased towards CD4+. Contracting CD4+ clones turned up mainly in the CM and EM memory subsets, whereas EMRA was where CD8+ clones were enriched. Whether the second-wave clones peaking on day 37 were SARS-CoV-2 specific was not confirmed.

Ficoll-Paque density gradient centrifugation was used to isolate PBMCs. Material for sequencing was PBMCs or a T cell subset sorted from them (not recorded which). This receptor was identified in a man aged 18 to 29 who had mild COVID-19 (a few samples of this study predate the infection). The sample titles of this study are shuffled in the database, so cell type and time point are left out; the donor was told from shared clones. The chain links TRBV7-8 with TRBJ1-5; no D gene is confidently identified. For the CDR3, the sequence is CASSLAAGWQPQHF. The nucleotide sequence reads TGTGCCAGCAGCTTAGCGGCGGGGTGGCAGCCCCAGCATTTT.